A selection of T cell receptor beta chains follows, all from one sample in a study of T cells after yellow fever vaccination. TCRdb analysed the 5' RACE reads with MiXCR anew, one entry per CDR3 protein. The sample includes roughly 32,000 distinct CDR3 sequences, more than 6.5% of them seen just once. The material was PBMCs, either bulk or a sorted T-cell subset (CD4+, CD8+, memory, or dextramer-sorted; not recorded which), obtained on the day of the first yellow fever vaccination. The receptors were sampled from a man in his late teens or twenties who received the YFV17D yellow fever vaccine. Both conserved end residues are part of each CDR3.

j_gene: TRBJ2-2; v_gene: TRBV19; CDR3aa: CVSSLRRQGFTGELFF
j_gene: TRBJ2-3; v_gene: TRBV18; CDR3aa: CASSPPALDTQYF
j_gene: TRBJ2-5; v_gene: TRBV6-1; CDR3aa: CASRGQAQETQYF
j_gene: TRBJ2-7; v_gene: TRBV19; CDR3aa: CASSTNGQGGYEQYF
j_gene: TRBJ2-5; v_gene: TRBV12-3/TRBV12-4; CDR3aa: CASSLSRGLGETQYF
j_gene: TRBJ2-6; v_gene: TRBV4-3; CDR3aa: CASSQWTVAGANVLTF
j_gene: TRBJ2-5; v_gene: TRBV2; CDR3aa: CASSEEAGAPETQYF
j_gene: TRBJ2-3; v_gene: TRBV1; CDR3aa: CTSSQARGTGDTQYF
j_gene: TRBJ1-1; v_gene: TRBV11-2; CDR3aa: CASSLVPARGRLKNTEAFF
j_gene: TRBJ2-1; v_gene: TRBV6-2/TRBV6-3; CDR3aa: CASSLNGLGLWLF
j_gene: TRBJ2-1; v_gene: TRBV30; CDR3aa: CAWMGQEYNEQFF
j_gene: TRBJ2-3; v_gene: TRBV20-1; CDR3aa: CSAIPGRGTDTQYF
j_gene: TRBJ1-1; v_gene: TRBV10-2; CDR3aa: CASSESTDSRAFF
j_gene: TRBJ1-4; v_gene: TRBV20-1; CDR3aa: CSARPVGNEKLFF
j_gene: TRBJ1-4; v_gene: TRBV7-2; CDR3aa: CASSLWPRETNEKLFF
j_gene: TRBJ1-6; v_gene: TRBV7-9; CDR3aa: CASSLDYTSPLHF
j_gene: TRBJ2-2; v_gene: TRBV12-3/TRBV12-4; CDR3aa: CASTWTGRPGELFF